This TCR beta chain was obtained from a study of cytomegalovirus exposure and HLA in healthy donors. PCR involved 60 Vbeta and 13 Jbeta primers. Generated by immunoSEQ multiplex PCR, the TCRdb table keeps only in-frame clones and is missing some. The sample has about 120,000 clones; around 60% are singletons. The CDR3 is made up of 14 amino acids. Trimming removed 6 bases from V and 7 bases from J, with 15 bases in between. Germline V gene lookup returns CDR1 MDHEN and CDR2 SYDVKM. This clone was detected a few times. Sequenced: PBMCs. The rearrangement links TRBV28 to TRBJ1-4; D is undetermined. The clonotype was recovered from a woman in her 40s in good health and CMV-seropositive. For the CDR3, the DNA is TGTGCCAGCAGCCAAGGCGGGTGGAGTGAAAAACTGTTTTTT. This codes for CASSQGGWSEKLFF.